This T cell receptor beta chain was observed in a study of spatial heterogeneity in lung cancer. Overall study context: On average, each unique TCR and UMI combination appeared more than ten times in raw reads.

Per the germline V gene, CDR1 is DFQATT and CDR2 is SNEGSKA (reference sequence). This CDR3 region has 15 residues. J gave up 1 base and V 1 base, and 3 bases lay outside the gene matches. This clonotype was detected a few times. TCRdb re-called the 5' RACE reads with MiXCR, one entry per CDR3 protein. The table includes about 61,000 distinct CDR3 sequences, roughly 5.9% detected once. The time point denotes: sample taken at primary tumor resection. Samples came from 72 TRACERx patients with untreated early-stage lung cancer. Whole RNA obtained from tumor, nontumor lung or frozen PBMC underwent sequencing without sorting.

This clonotype was obtained from a female donor with early-stage non-small cell lung cancer. This chain connects TRBV20-1 to TRBJ2-1, with 8 bases identical to TRBD2. The material sequenced was PBMCs, taken at surgery. CDR3 in amino acids: CSARVGGRSYNEQFF. CDR3 sequence (DNA): TGCAGTGCTAGAGTTGGCGGGAGGTCCTACAATGAGCAGTTCTTC.